Listed below are T cell receptor beta chains from one sample, sequenced in a study of a mutant IDH1 vaccine in newly diagnosed glioma. These receptors' antigens are unknown. Sequenced by immunoSEQ multiplex PCR; TCRdb stores in-frame clones only, minus some. The sample includes tens of thousands of clones, 78% of them seen just once. The sequenced sample was PBMCs, obtained from a glioma patient whose treatment included an IDH1 peptide vaccine. The receptors stem from a woman aged 40-49 years with glioma. CDR3s include the opening cysteine and the closing phenylalanine or tryptophan. D genes are given only for firm matches. Clone size is not always given. Where it is, it says once, few, many or a class for expanded clones.

clone_size,d_call,v_call,j_call,cdr3_nt,cdr3_aa
NA,TRBD2,TRBV14,TRBJ2-1,TGTGCCAGCAGCCTCCGGGAGCGGGGTTGGGGAGAGCAGTTCTTC,CASSLRERGWGEQFF
NA,NA,TRBV5-1,TRBJ1-2,TGCGCCAGCAGCTTGGGGGACTCCCTTCCAGGCTATGGCTACACCTTC,CASSLGDSLPGYGYTF
NA,NA,TRBV4-3,TRBJ1-6,TGCGCCAGCAGCCAAGCTCGACAGAATAATTCACCCCTCCACTTT,CASSQARQNNSPLHF
once,TRBD1,TRBV4-3,TRBJ2-3,TGCGCCAGCAGCCAGCTAGGACAGGGTAACACAGATACGCAGTATTTT,CASSQLGQGNTDTQYF
NA,NA,TRBV14,TRBJ2-2,TGTGCCAGCAGCCAGGACCCCCTAACCGCGAACACCGGGGAGCTGTTTTTT,CASSQDPLTANTGELFF
NA,NA,TRBV5-1,TRBJ1-1,TGCGCCAGCAGCTTCCCCAGCACTATACCGGACGGACTAGGCGGGGCTGAAGCTTTCTTT,CASSFPSTIPDGLGGAEAFF
NA,TRBD1,TRBV7-8,TRBJ1-1,TGTGCCAGCAGCTTAGCCCGGACAGGGAGGGGTGAAGCTTTCTTT,CASSLARTGRGEAFF
NA,NA,TRBV5-6,TRBJ1-5,TGTGCCAGCAGCTTAGGGCAGGGAGGTCAGCCCCAGCATTTT,CASSLGQGGQPQHF
NA,NA,TRBV15,TRBJ2-3,TGTGCCACCAGCAGACGGACTACTAGCACAGATACGCAGTATTTT,CATSRRTTSTDTQYF
NA,NA,TRBV6-6,TRBJ2-7,TGTGCCAGCAGTTACTCAGACAGGTGGACGTACGAGCAGTACTTC,CASSYSDRWTYEQYF
NA,NA,TRBV4-1,TRBJ1-3,TGCGCCAGCAGCCAAACCGACAGCTCTGGAAACACCATATATTTT,CASSQTDSSGNTIYF
NA,NA,TRBV6-5,TRBJ2-1,TGTGCCAGCAGTTACTCCAGGGTGTACAATGAGCAGTTCTTC,CASSYSRVYNEQFF
medium-sized,NA,TRBV5-1,TRBJ2-2,TGCGCCAGCATCCCCGAGATGGGCCGTACCGGGGAGCTGTTTTTT,CASIPEMGRTGELFF
NA,TRBD1,TRBV9,TRBJ1-2,TGTGCCAGCACCCCCACAGGGGGCTCCTATGGCTACACCTTC,CASTPTGGSYGYTF